This record looks at one T cell receptor (beta chain) sequence and its context. Pregnant or lactating patients were excluded, as were those with uncontrolled infection or other autoimmune disease. The TCR beta CDR3 regions underwent amplification using RNA transcripts as the source. Using the HTBI primer set, a first-round RT-PCR was run on the TCR CDR3. TCRdb passed the multiplex PCR reads through MiXCR, listing each CDR3 protein once. The sample records 380,000 or so distinct CDR3 sequences, approximately 15% being singletons. This sample is drawn from a study of T cells in Graves' hyperthyroidism and ophthalmopathy. V was clipped by 3 bases and J by 4 bases; unmatched bases: 11. Germline CDR1 DFQATT, CDR2 SNEGSKA (reference sequence). The CDR3 length is 15 residues.

This TCR derives from a man aged 30 to 39 with Graves' hyperthyroidism that later progressed to Graves' ophthalmopathy. The sequenced material came from blood. The rearrangement joins TRBV20-1 to TRBJ1-2, with 7 bases fitting TRBD1. The CDR3 DNA reads TGCAGTGCTAGCGGGACAGATAGATTGGGCTATGGCTACACCTTC. As protein: CSASGTDRLGYGYTF.